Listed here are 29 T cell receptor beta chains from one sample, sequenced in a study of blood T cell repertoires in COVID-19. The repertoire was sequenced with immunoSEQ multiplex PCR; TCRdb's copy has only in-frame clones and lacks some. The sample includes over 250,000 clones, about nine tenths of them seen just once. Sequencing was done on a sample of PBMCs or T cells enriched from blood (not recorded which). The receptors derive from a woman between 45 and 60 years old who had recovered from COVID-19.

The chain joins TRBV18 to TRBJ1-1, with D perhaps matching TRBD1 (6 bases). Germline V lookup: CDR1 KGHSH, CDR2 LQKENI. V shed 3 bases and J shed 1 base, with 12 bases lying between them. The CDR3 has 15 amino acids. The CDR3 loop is CASSPGGAANTEAFF. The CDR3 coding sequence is TGTGCCAGCTCACCGGGGGGGGCAGCGAACACTGAAGCTTTCTTT.

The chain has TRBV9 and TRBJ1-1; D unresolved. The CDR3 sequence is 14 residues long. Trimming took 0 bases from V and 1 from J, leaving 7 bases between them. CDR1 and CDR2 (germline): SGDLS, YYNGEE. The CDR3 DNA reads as TGTGCCAGCAGCGTAGGCAGGCCGAACACTGAAGCTTTCTTT. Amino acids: CASSVGRPNTEAFF.

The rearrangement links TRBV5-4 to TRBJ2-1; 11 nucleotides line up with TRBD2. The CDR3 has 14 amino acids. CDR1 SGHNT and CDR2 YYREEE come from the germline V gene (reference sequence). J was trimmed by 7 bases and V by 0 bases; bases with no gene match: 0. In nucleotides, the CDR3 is TGTGCCAGCAGCTTGGGGACTAGCGGGAATGAGCAGTTCTTC. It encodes CASSLGTSGNEQFF.

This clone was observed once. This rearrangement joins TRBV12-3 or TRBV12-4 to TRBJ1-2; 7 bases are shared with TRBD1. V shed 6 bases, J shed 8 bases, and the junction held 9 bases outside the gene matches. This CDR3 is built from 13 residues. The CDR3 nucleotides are TGTGCCAGCAGACATACAGGGGCCGACGGCTACACCTTC. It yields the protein CASRHTGADGYTF.

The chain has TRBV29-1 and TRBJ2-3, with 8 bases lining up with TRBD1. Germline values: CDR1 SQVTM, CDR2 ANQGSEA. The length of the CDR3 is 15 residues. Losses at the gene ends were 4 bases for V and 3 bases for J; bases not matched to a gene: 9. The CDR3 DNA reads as TGCAGCGTTGCCGACAGTGGACAGGGAACAGATACGCAGTATTTT. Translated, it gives CSVADSGQGTDTQYF.

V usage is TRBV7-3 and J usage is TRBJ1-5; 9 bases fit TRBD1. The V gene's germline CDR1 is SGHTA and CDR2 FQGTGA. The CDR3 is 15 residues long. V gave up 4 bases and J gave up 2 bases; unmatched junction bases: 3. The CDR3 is CASSSQGAGNQPQHF. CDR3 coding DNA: TGTGCCAGCAGCTCACAGGGGGCTGGCAATCAGCCCCAGCATTTT. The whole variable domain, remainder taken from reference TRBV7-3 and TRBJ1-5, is GAGVSQTPSNKVTEKGKYVELRCDPISGHTALYWYRQSLGQGPEFLIYFQGTGAADDSGLPNDRFFAVRPEGSVSTLKIQRTERGDSAVYLCASSSQGAGNQPQHFGDGTRLSIL.

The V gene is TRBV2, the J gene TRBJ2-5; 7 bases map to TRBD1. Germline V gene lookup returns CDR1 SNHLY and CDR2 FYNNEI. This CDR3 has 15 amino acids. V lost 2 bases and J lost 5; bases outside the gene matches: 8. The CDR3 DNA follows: TGTGCCAGCAGTGAATCTAGGGGGCGGTTTGAGACCCAGTACTTC. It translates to CASSESRGRFETQYF.

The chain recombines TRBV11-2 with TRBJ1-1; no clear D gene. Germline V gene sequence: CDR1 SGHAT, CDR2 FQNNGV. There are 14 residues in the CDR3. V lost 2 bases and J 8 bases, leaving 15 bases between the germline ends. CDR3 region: CASSLSKRFIEAFF. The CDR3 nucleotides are TGTGCCAGCAGCTTAAGTAAACGGTTTATCGAAGCTTTCTTT.

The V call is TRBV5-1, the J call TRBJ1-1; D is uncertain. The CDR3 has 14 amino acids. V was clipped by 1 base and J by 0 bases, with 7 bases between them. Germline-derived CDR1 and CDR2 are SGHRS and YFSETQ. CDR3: CASSLSDLNTEAFF. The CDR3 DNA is TGCGCCAGCAGCTTGTCAGACTTGAACACTGAAGCTTTCTTT.

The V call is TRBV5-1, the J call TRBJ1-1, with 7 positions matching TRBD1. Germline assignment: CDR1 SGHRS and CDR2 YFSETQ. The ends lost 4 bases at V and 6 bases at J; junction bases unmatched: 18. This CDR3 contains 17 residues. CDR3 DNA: TGCGCCAGCAGCGAATATGCAGGGATAGTGGGGACAGCTGAAGCTTTCTTT. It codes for CASSEYAGIVGTAEAFF.

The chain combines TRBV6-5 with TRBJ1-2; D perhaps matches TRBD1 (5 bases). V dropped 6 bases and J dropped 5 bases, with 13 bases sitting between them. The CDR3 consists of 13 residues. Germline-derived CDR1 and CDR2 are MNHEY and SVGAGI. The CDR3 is CASSTVGGYGYTF. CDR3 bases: TGTGCCAGCAGCACCGTGGGGGGGTATGGCTACACCTTC.

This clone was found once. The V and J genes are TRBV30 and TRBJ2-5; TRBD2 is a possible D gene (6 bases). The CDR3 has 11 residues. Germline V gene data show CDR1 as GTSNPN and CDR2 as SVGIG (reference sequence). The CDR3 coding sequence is TGTGCTGGGGACTTTGGGGAGACCCAGTACTTC. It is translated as CAGDFGETQYF.

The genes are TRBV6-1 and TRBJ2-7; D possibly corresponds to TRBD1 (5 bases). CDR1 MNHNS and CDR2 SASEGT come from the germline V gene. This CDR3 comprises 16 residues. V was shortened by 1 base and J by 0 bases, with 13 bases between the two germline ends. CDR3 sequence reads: CASSEEDSRNSYEQYF. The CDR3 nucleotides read TGTGCCAGCAGTGAAGAAGACAGTCGAAACTCCTACGAGCAGTACTTC.

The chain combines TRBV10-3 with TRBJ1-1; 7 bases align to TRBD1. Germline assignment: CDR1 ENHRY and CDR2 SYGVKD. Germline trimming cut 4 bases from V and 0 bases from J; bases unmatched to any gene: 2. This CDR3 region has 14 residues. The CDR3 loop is CAISVQGLNTEAFF. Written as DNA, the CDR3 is TGTGCCATCAGTGTACAGGGGCTGAACACTGAAGCTTTCTTT.

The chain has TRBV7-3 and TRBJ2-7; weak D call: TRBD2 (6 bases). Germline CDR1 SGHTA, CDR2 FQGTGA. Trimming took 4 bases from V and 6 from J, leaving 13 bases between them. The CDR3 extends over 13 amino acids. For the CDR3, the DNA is TGTGCCAGCAGCTATACCCGGGGGAGCGAGCAGTACTTC. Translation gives CASSYTRGSEQYF.

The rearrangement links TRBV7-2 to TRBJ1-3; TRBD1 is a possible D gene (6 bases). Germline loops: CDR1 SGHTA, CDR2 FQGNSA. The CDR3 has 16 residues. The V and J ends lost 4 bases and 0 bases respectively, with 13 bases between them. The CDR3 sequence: CASSYRQGNSGNTIYF. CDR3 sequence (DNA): TGTGCCAGCAGCTACCGTCAGGGGAACTCTGGAAACACCATATATTTT.

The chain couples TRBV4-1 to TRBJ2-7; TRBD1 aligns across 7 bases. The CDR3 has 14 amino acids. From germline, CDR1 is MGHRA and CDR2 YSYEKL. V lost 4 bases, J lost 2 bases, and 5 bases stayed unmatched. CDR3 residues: CASSPGQVPYEQYF. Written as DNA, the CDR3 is TGCGCCAGCAGCCCCGGACAGGTTCCCTACGAGCAGTACTTC.

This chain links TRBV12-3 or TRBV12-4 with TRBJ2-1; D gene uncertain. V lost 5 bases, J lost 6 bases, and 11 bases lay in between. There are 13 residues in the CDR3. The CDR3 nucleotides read TGTGCCAGCAGTATCGGTCTCTCCAATGAGCAGTTCTTC. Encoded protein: CASSIGLSNEQFF.

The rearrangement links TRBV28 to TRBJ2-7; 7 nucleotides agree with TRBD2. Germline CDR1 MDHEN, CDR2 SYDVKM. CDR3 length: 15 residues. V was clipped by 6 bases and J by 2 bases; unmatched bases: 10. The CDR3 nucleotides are TGTGCCAGCAGCACCCAGCGGGAACTTCCCTACGAGCAGTACTTC. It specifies CASSTQRELPYEQYF.

The CDR3 nucleotides are TGTGCCAGCAGCGCCGGGAGGGCTGAGCAGTTCTTC. Residues: CASSAGRAEQFF. The rearrangement joins TRBV7-2 to TRBJ2-1; TRBD2 aligns across 8 bases. The CDR3 is 12 residues long. V shed 5 bases and J 9 bases; nucleotides not matched to a gene: 3. The germline CDR1 and CDR2 sequences are SGHTA and FQGNSA.

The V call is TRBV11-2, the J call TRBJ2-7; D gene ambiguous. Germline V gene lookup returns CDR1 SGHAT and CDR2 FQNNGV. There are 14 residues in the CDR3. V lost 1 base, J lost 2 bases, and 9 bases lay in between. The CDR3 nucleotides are TGTGCCAGCAGCTTAGGTCCAGGTCCCTACGAGCAGTACTTC. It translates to CASSLGPGPYEQYF.

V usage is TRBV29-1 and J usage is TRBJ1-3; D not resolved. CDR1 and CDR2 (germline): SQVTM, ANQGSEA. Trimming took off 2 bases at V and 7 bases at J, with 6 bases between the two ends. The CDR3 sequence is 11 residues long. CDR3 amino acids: CSVEIVNTIYF. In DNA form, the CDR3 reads TGCAGCGTTGAAATCGTGAACACCATATATTTT.

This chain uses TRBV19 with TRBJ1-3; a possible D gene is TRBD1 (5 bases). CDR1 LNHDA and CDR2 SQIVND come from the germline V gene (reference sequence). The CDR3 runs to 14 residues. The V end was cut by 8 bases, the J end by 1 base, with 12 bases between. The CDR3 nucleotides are TGTGCCAGTTCCGCCGGGGGGTCTGGAAACACCATATATTTT. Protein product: CASSAGGSGNTIYF.

The CDR3 loop is CASSLLALQETQYF. In DNA form, the CDR3 reads TGTGCCAGCTCACTTCTAGCGCTACAAGAGACCCAGTACTTC. The chain recombines TRBV18 with TRBJ2-5; TRBD2 might be the D (6 bases). The germline V gene encodes CDR1 KGHSH and CDR2 LQKENI. The V gene lost 4 bases and the J gene lost 2 bases, with 11 bases spanning the gap. The length of the CDR3 is 14 residues. Combining the CDR3 with reference TRBV18 and TRBJ2-5 gives the whole variable domain NAGVMQNPRHLVRRRGQEARLRCSPMKGHSHVYWYRQLPEEGLKFMVYLQKENIIDESGMPKERFSAEFPKEGPSILRIQQVVRGDSAAYFCASSLLALQETQYFGPGTRLLVL.

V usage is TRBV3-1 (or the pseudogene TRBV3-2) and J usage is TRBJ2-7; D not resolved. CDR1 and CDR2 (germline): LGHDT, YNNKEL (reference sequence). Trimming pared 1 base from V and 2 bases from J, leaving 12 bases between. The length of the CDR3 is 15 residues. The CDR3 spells CASSQVRACPYEQYF. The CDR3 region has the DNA TGTGCCAGCAGCCAAGTCCGAGCGTGTCCCTACGAGCAGTACTTC.

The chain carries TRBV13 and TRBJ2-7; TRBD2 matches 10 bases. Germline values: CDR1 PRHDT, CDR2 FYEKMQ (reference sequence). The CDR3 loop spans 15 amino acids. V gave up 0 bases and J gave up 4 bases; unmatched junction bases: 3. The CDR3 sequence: CASSLGGLADYEQYF. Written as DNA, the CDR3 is TGTGCCAGCAGCTTAGGAGGACTAGCGGATTACGAGCAGTACTTC. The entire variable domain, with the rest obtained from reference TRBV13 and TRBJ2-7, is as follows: AAGVIQSPRHLIKEKRETATLKCYPIPRHDTVYWYQQGPGQDPQFLISFYEKMQSDKGSIPDRFSAQQFSDYHSELNMSSLELGDSALYFCASSLGGLADYEQYFGPGTRLTVT.

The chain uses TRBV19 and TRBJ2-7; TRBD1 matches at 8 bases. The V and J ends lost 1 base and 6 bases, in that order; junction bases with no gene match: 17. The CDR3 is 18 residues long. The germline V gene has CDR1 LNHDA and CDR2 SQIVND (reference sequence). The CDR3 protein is CASSIADPRDRFVGEQYF. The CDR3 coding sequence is TGTGCCAGTAGTATAGCGGATCCTCGGGACAGGTTTGTTGGCGAGCAGTACTTC.

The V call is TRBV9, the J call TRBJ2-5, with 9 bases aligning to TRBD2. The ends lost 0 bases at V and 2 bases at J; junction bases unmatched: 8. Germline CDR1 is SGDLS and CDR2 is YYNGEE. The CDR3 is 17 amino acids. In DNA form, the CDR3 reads TGTGCCAGCAGCGTAGCGAATAGCGGGGGTTTACAAGAGACCCAGTACTTC. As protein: CASSVANSGGLQETQYF.

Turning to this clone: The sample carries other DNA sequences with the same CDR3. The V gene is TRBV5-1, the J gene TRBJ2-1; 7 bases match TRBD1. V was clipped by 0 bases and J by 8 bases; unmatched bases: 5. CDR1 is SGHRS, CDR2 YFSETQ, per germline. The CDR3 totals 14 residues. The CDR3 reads CASSLGQGMDEQFF. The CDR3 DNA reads TGCGCCAGCAGCTTGGGACAGGGTATGGATGAGCAGTTCTTC.